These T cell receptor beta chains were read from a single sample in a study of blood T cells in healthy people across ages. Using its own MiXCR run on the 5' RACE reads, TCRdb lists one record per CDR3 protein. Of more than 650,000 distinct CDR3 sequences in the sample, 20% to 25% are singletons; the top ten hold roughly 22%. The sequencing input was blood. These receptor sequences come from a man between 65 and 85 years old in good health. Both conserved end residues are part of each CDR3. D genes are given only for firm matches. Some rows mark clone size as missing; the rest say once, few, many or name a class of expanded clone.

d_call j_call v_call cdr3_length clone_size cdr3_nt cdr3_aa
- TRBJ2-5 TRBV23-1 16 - TGCGCCAGCAGTCAACGGAGGACAGTGCAGGAGGAGACCCAGTACTTC CASSQRRTVQEETQYF
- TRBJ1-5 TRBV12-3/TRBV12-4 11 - TGTGCCAGCAGCCGACGGGGGCCCCAGCATTTT CASSRRGPQHF
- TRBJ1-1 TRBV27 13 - TGTGCCAGCAGTTTAGCCCCGGTCGGGGAAGCTTTCTTT CASSLAPVGEAFF
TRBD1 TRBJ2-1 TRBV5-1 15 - TGCGCCAGCAGCCAGGGACAGGGGGCTTGGGTTGAGCAGTTCTTC CASSQGQGAWVEQFF
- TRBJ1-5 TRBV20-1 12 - TGCAGTGCTACGGACAACAATCAGCCCCAGCATTTT CSATDNNQPQHF
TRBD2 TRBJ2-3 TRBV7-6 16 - TGTGCCAGCAGCTTACGTCCTAGCGGGGACACAGATACGCAGTATTTT CASSLRPSGDTDTQYF
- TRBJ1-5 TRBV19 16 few TGTGCCAGTAGTGTAATCGGGACTGAGTATAATCAGCCCCAGCATTTT CASSVIGTEYNQPQHF
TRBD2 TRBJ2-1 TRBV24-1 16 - TGTGCCACCAGTGATACTAGCGGAGATTCCTACAATGAGCAGTTCTTC CATSDTSGDSYNEQFF
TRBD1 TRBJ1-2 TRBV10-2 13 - TGCGCCAGCAGGGGACAGGGGGTTGGAGGCTACACCTTC CASRGQGVGGYTF
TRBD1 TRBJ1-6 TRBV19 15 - TGTGCCAGTAGTATAGAGGGACAGGGTCGTTCACCCCTCCACTTT CASSIEGQGRSPLHF
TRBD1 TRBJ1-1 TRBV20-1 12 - TGCAGTGCTATAGGGACAGGGGCTGAAGCTTTCTTT CSAIGTGAEAFF
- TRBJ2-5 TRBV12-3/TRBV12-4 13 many TGTGCCAGCAGTCGAGGTAGCCAAGAGACCCAGTACTTC CASSRGSQETQYF
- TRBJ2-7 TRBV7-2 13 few TGTGCCAGCAGCTTAAACAGGAACTACGAGCAGTACTTC CASSLNRNYEQYF
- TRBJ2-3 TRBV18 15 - TGTGCCAGCTCTTTTGAGAGGGTACCCCCAGATACGCAGTATTTT CASSFERVPPDTQYF
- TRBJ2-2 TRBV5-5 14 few TGTGCCAGCACCCATCTTGAGGGCCCCGGGGAGCTGTTTTTT CASTHLEGPGELFF
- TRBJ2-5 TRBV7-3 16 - TGTGCCAGCAGCTTTGACTCTTCTGGCCTCGAAGAGACCCAGTACTTC CASSFDSSGLEETQYF
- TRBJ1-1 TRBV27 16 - TGTGCCAGCAGTATATCCACGGGGGGCGTTAACACTGAAGCTTTCTTT CASSISTGGVNTEAFF
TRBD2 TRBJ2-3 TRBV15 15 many TGTGCCACCAGCCCGGGACTAGCGGATACAGATACGCAGTATTTT CATSPGLADTDTQYF
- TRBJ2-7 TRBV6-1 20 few TGTGCCAGCAGTCCTCTCATGCCAGGGCTAGCGTGGGGATCCTCCTACGAGCAGTACTTC CASSPLMPGLAWGSSYEQYF
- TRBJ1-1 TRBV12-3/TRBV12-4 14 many TGTGCCAGCAGTTCCTCTGGCCGGGGATCGGGAGCTTTCTTT CASSSSGRGSGAFF
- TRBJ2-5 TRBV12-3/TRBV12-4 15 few TGTGCCAGCAGTTTAGGACAGATGGCGCGGGAGACCCAGTACTTC CASSLGQMARETQYF
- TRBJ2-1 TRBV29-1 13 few TGCAGCGCTGAATACCGGGACTGGGGTGAGCAGTTCTTC CSAEYRDWGEQFF
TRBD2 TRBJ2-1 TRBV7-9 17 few TGTGCCAGCAGCTTACATGTGGGACTAGCGGGGAACAATGAGCAGTTCTTC CASSLHVGLAGNNEQFF
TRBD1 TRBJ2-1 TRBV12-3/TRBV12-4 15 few TGTGCCAGCAGTCCTACAGGGGGCTCTGGCAATGAGCAGTTCTTC CASSPTGGSGNEQFF
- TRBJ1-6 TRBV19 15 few TGTGCCAGTAGTCTCCAGACTGGCCTTTATTCACCCCTCCACTTT CASSLQTGLYSPLHF
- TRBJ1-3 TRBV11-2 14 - TGTGCCAGCACCCCAAGGCTCCTTGGAGACACCATATATTTT CASTPRLLGDTIYF
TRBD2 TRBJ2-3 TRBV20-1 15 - TGCAGTGCTATTATCTGGCGGGGGTCCCCAGATACGCAGTATTTT CSAIIWRGSPDTQYF
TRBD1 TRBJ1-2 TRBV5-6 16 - TGTGCCAGCAGCCTTCTCGGACAGGGTACGGTCTATGGCTACACCTTC CASSLLGQGTVYGYTF
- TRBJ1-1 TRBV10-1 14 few TGCGCCAGCATCGGAGGACAAGGGAACACTGAAGCTTTCTTT CASIGGQGNTEAFF
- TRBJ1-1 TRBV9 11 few TGTGCCAGCAGGGTGGGGGCTGAAGCTTTCTTT CASRVGAEAFF
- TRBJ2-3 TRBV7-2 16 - TGTGCCAGCAGCTTAAAAGTGTTGGTCTCTACAGATACGCAGTATTTT CASSLKVLVSTDTQYF
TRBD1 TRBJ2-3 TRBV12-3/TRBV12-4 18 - TGTGCCAGCAGCAACGGACAGGGGGTGAGGGTGAGCGCAGATACGCAGTATTTC CASSNGQGVRVSADTQYF
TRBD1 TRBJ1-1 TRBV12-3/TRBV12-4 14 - TGTGCCAGCAGTAAGGGGGCCTTGAACACTGAAGCTTTCTTT CASSKGALNTEAFF
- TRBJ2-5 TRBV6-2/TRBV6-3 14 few TGTGCCAGCAGCCGAACTAGCATTCAAGAGACCCAGTACTTC CASSRTSIQETQYF
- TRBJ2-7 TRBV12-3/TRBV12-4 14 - TGTGCCAGCAGTAACCGGGACACAGCCTACGAGCAGTACTTC CASSNRDTAYEQYF
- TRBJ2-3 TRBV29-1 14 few TGCAGCGTTGGTAGAGCGGTAGCGACAGATACGCAGTATTTT CSVGRAVATDTQYF
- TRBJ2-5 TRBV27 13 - TGTGCCAGCAGTTTTTTAGGGTGGGAGACCCAGTACTTC CASSFLGWETQYF
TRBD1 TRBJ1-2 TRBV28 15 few TGTGCCAGCAGTCCTCTAACAGGGGAGTCTTGGGGCTACACCTTC CASSPLTGESWGYTF
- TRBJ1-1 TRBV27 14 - TGTGCCAGCAGTTCCCCCGGACAGTACACTGAAGCTTTCTTT CASSSPGQYTEAFF
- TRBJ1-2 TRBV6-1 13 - TGTGCCAGCAGTGAAGCACCGCTGGGAGGCTACACCTTC CASSEAPLGGYTF
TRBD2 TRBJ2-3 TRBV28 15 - TGTGCCAGCAGTTTACCTAGCGGGGGCACAGATACGCAGTATTTT CASSLPSGGTDTQYF
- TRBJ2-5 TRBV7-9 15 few TGTGCCAGCAGCTTAGCGCTCGGGGGCAGGGAGACCCAGTACTTC CASSLALGGRETQYF
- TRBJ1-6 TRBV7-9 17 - TGTGCCAGCAGCCCGCCCCAGAGGAGCTCCTATAATTCACCCCTCCACTTT CASSPPQRSSYNSPLHF
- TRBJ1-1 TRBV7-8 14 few TGTGCCAGCAGCTTGTCGGGATATAACACTGAAGCTTTCTTT CASSLSGYNTEAFF
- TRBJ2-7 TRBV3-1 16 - TGTGCCAGCAGCCCTTACCTGGGGCGCGGGTCCTACGAGCAGTACTTC CASSPYLGRGSYEQYF